One and the same sample provided the 9 T cell receptor beta chains below, sequenced in a study of shared clonotypes between healthy human individuals (dated by TCRdb to about 2020). The receptor library was made with the immunoSEQ multiplex PCR assay. The table comes from immuneACCESS by way of TCRdb, which keeps in-frame sequences with V and J called. Part of the clones is missing from these tables; in studies checked, under half for an unresolved V gene and the rest for unknown reasons. The sample yields over a million clones; roughly 70% were counted once. Of the sample, about 1.5% is held by the ten largest clones. Input material: memory CD4+ T cells sorted from blood. Reading the label with the study, this specimen's cell subset or site is: CD45RA-negative fraction. The receptors shown here come from a man younger than 30 in good health.

The chain uses TRBV14 and TRBJ2-4, with D maybe TRBD1 (7 bases). Trimming left V 0 bases short and J 9 bases short, with 15 bases between. The CDR3 is 15 amino acids. Germline V lookup: CDR1 SGHDN, CDR2 FVKESK. CDR3 residues: CASSQDLGQGGIQYF. CDR3 bases: TGTGCCAGCAGCCAAGATCTAGGGCAGGGGGGCATTCAGTACTTC.

The CDR3 region is CSASPGGTQYF. The CDR3 nucleotides are TGCAGTGCTTCCCCGGGAGGGACCCAGTACTTC. The chain couples TRBV20-1 to TRBJ2-5, with 7 bases identical to TRBD2. The CDR3 runs 11 residues. Germline lookup yields CDR1 DFQATT and CDR2 SNEGSKA (reference sequence). V lost 5 bases and J lost 7; bases outside the gene matches: 4.

J is TRBJ2-1 and V is TRBV11-2, with TRBD2 matching over 12 bases. The CDR3 extends over 16 amino acids. J gave up 8 bases and V 3 bases, and 8 bases lay outside the gene matches. CDR1 is SGHAT, CDR2 FQNNGV, per germline. The CDR3 sequence: CASSLTSGSNVDEQFF. Written as DNA, the CDR3 is TGTGCCAGCAGCTTGACTAGCGGGAGCAATGTAGATGAGCAGTTCTTC.

This chain links TRBV5-1 with TRBJ2-7; 11 nucleotides align to TRBD2. J gave up 3 bases and V 3 bases, and 8 bases lay outside the gene matches. Germline loops: CDR1 SGHRS, CDR2 YFSETQ. The CDR3 runs 16 residues. CDR3 sequence: CASSYNRLAGNYEQYF. For the CDR3, the DNA is TGCGCCAGCAGCTACAACCGACTAGCGGGGAACTACGAGCAGTACTTC.

The chain joins TRBV15 to TRBJ2-1; 7 bases are shared with TRBD2. The CDR3 runs to 14 residues. CDR1 and CDR2 (germline): LNHNV, YYDKDF (reference sequence). V dropped 1 base and J dropped 8; count of bases not matched to a gene: 5. The CDR3 here is CATSRARGDDEQFF. The CDR3 region has the DNA TGTGCCACCAGCAGAGCTCGGGGGGACGATGAGCAGTTCTTC.

The rearrangement links TRBV6-5 to TRBJ2-4; perhaps TRBD2 as D (5 bases). The germline gives CDR1 MNHEY, CDR2 SVGAGI. This CDR3 contains 13 residues. The V gene lost 6 bases and the J gene lost 2 bases, with 8 bases spanning the gap. CDR3 region: CASRTGSKNIQYF. The CDR3 DNA reads TGTGCCAGCAGGACGGGGTCCAAAAACATTCAGTACTTC.

The rearrangement links TRBV20-1 to TRBJ2-7; the D is unclear. The V gene lost 6 bases and the J gene lost 2 bases, with 8 bases spanning the gap. This CDR3 comprises 11 residues. The germline gives CDR1 DFQATT, CDR2 SNEGSKA (reference sequence). The CDR3 loop reads CSAEAPYEQYF. In DNA, the CDR3 is TGCAGTGCCGAGGCTCCCTACGAGCAGTACTTC.

With regard to this clone: At the DNA level, this CDR3 is encoded by other sequences in the same sample as well. The chain combines TRBV11-2 with TRBJ1-5, with D unclear. The CDR3 contains 13 residues. V was clipped by 1 base and J by 4 bases, with 5 bases between them. Germline CDR1 is SGHAT and CDR2 is FQNNGV. CDR3 nucleotides: TGTGCCAGCAGCTTAGGTGTAAATCAGCCCCAGCATTTT. Protein product: CASSLGVNQPQHF.

V usage is TRBV7-8 and J usage is TRBJ1-1; the D gene is possibly TRBD1 (5 bases). Trimming took 5 bases from V and 4 from J, leaving 17 bases between them. The germline gives CDR1 SGHVS, CDR2 FQNEAQ. The CDR3 runs 15 residues. For the CDR3, the DNA is TGTGCCAGCAGCCCCCGGATGGGGCGAAGCACTGAAGCTTTCTTT. This codes for CASSPRMGRSTEAFF.